Detailed here is one T cell receptor (beta chain). Per the original methods: From reference gene primer amplification, estimates of nucleated cell counts were derived. TCRdb's table, derived via immunoSEQ multiplex PCR, lists solely in-frame clones and lacks some. V and J calls plus clone size are reproduced from that table; the DNA served to infer D and trimming. The sample lists over 20,000 clones, roughly 91% occurring once. This specimen belongs to a study of blood T cell repertoires in COVID-19. This clonotype originated in a man in his 70s with active COVID-19. Sequenced input: peripheral blood.

The CDR3 DNA is TGTGCCAGCAGAACAGGGGGCAACTATGGCTACACCTTC. It specifies CASRTGGNYGYTF. The chain recombines TRBV27 with TRBJ1-2, with 9 bases fitting TRBD1. This CDR3 contains 13 residues. Germline CDR1 reads MNHEY; CDR2 reads SMNVEV (reference sequence). Unmatched junction bases numbered 1, after V lost 6 bases and J lost 2 bases.